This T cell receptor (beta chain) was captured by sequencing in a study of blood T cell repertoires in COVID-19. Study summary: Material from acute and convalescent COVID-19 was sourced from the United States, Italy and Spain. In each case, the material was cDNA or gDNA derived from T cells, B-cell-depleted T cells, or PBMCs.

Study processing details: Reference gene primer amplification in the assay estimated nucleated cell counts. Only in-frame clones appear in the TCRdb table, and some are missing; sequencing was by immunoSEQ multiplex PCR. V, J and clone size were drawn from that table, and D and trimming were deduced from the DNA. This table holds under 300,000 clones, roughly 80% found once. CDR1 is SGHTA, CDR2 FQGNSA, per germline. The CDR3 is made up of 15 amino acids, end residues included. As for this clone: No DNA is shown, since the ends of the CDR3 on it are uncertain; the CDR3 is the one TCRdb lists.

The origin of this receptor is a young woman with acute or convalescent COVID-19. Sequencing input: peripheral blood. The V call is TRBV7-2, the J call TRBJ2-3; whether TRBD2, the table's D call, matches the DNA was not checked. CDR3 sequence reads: CASSLGVAGGSGAYF.